This TCR beta chain was obtained from a study of Graves' ophthalmopathy and Graves' hyperthyroidism. Whole-study findings and limits: The majority of expanded thyroid clonotypes above 0.001 frequency also occurred in blood.

If no ophthalmopathy appeared within 18 months of follow-up, hyperthyroidism was termed stable. Aged 18 to 65, hyperthyroidism patients had been newly diagnosed, with under 2 months' duration. Uncontrolled infections, other autoimmune diseases, pregnancy or lactation barred patients from enrollment. Germline CDR1 MNHNS, CDR2 SASEGT. The CDR3 has 16 residues. V trimming: 6 bases; J trimming: 0 bases; junction bases outside the gene matches: 10. Transcripts of RNA were the source for amplifying TCR beta CDR3 regions. The workflow started with a first-round RT-PCR run with HTBI primers and then moved on to a second-round multiplex PCR. TCRdb independently ran MiXCR on the multiplex PCR reads; one entry per CDR3 protein. The sample yields roughly 610,000 distinct CDR3 sequences, about 20% seen once. Remarks on this clonotype: Its specificity is not known.

The sequenced sample consisted of peripheral blood. The chain combines TRBV6-1 with TRBJ2-7; 8 nucleotides match TRBD1. This sequence was found in a woman in her late teens or twenties with stable Graves' hyperthyroidism. Some clones in this sample may be carry-over from other donors' samples. CDR3 amino acids: CASRILTGVGSYEQYF. For the CDR3, the DNA is TGTGCCAGCAGAATCCTGACAGGGGTCGGCTCCTACGAGCAGTACTTC.